This entry concerns a single T cell receptor beta chain. Its antigen is not identified. PCR amplification relied on 60 Vbeta primers (plus 13 Jbeta primers). Authors' analysis steps: It was a later analysis that counted approximately 81 million unique TCR beta chains, of which approximately 11 million were shared. Sequencing used immunoSEQ multiplex PCR; TCRdb keeps in-frame clones, though not all of them. That table gives V, J and clone size, and the DNA gave D and trimming. This sample has 200,000 to 250,000 clones, with about 80% found just once. This entry is derived from a study of cytomegalovirus exposure and HLA in healthy donors. General study findings and limits: Specific recognition of CMV antigens was confirmed in vitro for a few chains (all CMV-associated). An analysis done earlier found most TCR beta V segments productive about 87% or about 30% of the time.

The CDR3 contains 15 residues. With 5 bases removed from V and 0 bases from J, the gap between germline ends came to 13 bases. Germline values: CDR1 MGHRA, CDR2 YSYEKL. This receptor was identified in a girl aged 5-17 years in good health and CMV-seronegative. The chain links TRBV4-1 to TRBJ1-1; the D gene is possibly TRBD1 (6 bases). Sequences were obtained from PBMCs. The CDR3 nucleotides read TGCGCCAGCAGCGCCCCGTGGGGGCTGAACACTGAAGCTTTCTTT. As protein: CASSAPWGLNTEAFF.